This is a list of T cell receptor beta chains from one sample in a study of identical twins. A single record per CDR3 protein comes from TCRdb applying MiXCR to the 5' RACE reads. The sample contains hundreds of thousands of distinct CDR3 sequences, 18% of which appear only once. The same data also went into a second study, on T cells expressing NK-cell markers.

The sample taken for sequencing was PBMCs. The receptors here all came from a young woman in good health. The CDR3 runs from the conserved cysteine through the conserved F or W. Fields, in order: CDR3 protein, CDR3 DNA, D gene, V gene, clone size, J gene. A D gene is named only where the DNA matches it firmly. Clone size is not always given. Where it is, it says once, few, many or a class for expanded clones.

CDR3aa: CASSTTGTNEKLFF
CDR3nt: TGCGCCAGCAGTACTACAGGGACTAATGAAAAACTGTTTTTT
d_gene: -
v_gene: TRBV10-2
abundance: -
j_gene: TRBJ1-4

CDR3aa: CASSRIGTGREKLFF
CDR3nt: TGTGCCAGCAGTCGGATCGGGACAGGGCGGGAAAAACTGTTTTTT
d_gene: TRBD1
v_gene: TRBV27
abundance: -
j_gene: TRBJ1-4

CDR3aa: CASSVGAGETQYF
CDR3nt: TGTGCCAGCAGCGTAGGGGCGGGAGAGACCCAGTACTTC
d_gene: -
v_gene: TRBV9
abundance: -
j_gene: TRBJ2-5

CDR3aa: CASSFQSSTDTQYF
CDR3nt: TGCGCCAGCAGCTTCCAGTCCTCCACAGATACGCAGTATTTT
d_gene: -
v_gene: TRBV5-1
abundance: -
j_gene: TRBJ2-3

CDR3aa: CASSPRLGTYNEQFF
CDR3nt: TGTGCCAGCAGTCCCCGACTAGGGACCTACAATGAGCAGTTCTTC
d_gene: -
v_gene: TRBV27
abundance: -
j_gene: TRBJ2-1

CDR3aa: CASSLVERGIMADTQYF
CDR3nt: TGTGCCAGCAGCTTAGTGGAGCGGGGAATAATGGCGGATACGCAGTATTTT
d_gene: TRBD2
v_gene: TRBV11-2
abundance: few
j_gene: TRBJ2-3

CDR3aa: CASSQESYEQYF
CDR3nt: TGTGCCAGCAGTCAGGAAAGCTACGAGCAGTACTTC
d_gene: -
v_gene: TRBV6-6
abundance: few
j_gene: TRBJ2-7

CDR3aa: CASSLSQFYEQYF
CDR3nt: TGTGCCAGCAGCTTAAGCCAGTTCTACGAGCAGTACTTC
d_gene: -
v_gene: TRBV7-9
abundance: -
j_gene: TRBJ2-7

CDR3aa: CSARDRDRPIDGYTF
CDR3nt: TGCAGTGCTAGAGATCGCGACAGACCAATCGATGGCTACACCTTC
d_gene: -
v_gene: TRBV20-1
abundance: -
j_gene: TRBJ1-2

CDR3aa: CASNQDSEAFF
CDR3nt: TGTGCCAGCAATCAGGACAGTGAAGCTTTCTTT
d_gene: -
v_gene: TRBV6-2/TRBV6-3
abundance: -
j_gene: TRBJ1-1

CDR3aa: CSASFLWGGSTDTQYF
CDR3nt: TGCAGTGCTAGTTTTTTATGGGGGGGGAGCACAGATACGCAGTATTTT
d_gene: TRBD2
v_gene: TRBV20-1
abundance: -
j_gene: TRBJ2-3

CDR3aa: CASSQGSQGSGANVLTF
CDR3nt: TGTGCCAGCAGCCAAGGATCCCAGGGATCTGGGGCCAACGTCCTGACTTTC
d_gene: -
v_gene: TRBV3-1
abundance: many
j_gene: TRBJ2-6

CDR3aa: CASSFVRGSQETQYF
CDR3nt: TGTGCCAGCAGCTTCGTAAGGGGTTCCCAAGAGACCCAGTACTTC
d_gene: -
v_gene: TRBV11-2
abundance: -
j_gene: TRBJ2-5

CDR3aa: CAWGLAGFEQYF
CDR3nt: TGTGCCTGGGGACTAGCCGGCTTTGAGCAGTACTTC
d_gene: TRBD2
v_gene: TRBV30
abundance: few
j_gene: TRBJ2-7

CDR3aa: CASSVDGGSPLHF
CDR3nt: TGTGCCAGCAGCGTAGACGGGGGTTCACCCCTCCACTTT
d_gene: -
v_gene: TRBV9
abundance: -
j_gene: TRBJ1-6

CDR3aa: CASSVGYNEKLFF
CDR3nt: TGTGCCAGCAGCGTAGGGTATAATGAAAAACTGTTTTTT
d_gene: -
v_gene: TRBV9
abundance: few
j_gene: TRBJ1-4

CDR3aa: CSVAGTPYEQYF
CDR3nt: TGCAGCGTTGCGGGGACTCCCTACGAGCAGTACTTC
d_gene: -
v_gene: TRBV29-1
abundance: -
j_gene: TRBJ2-7

CDR3aa: CASSLGGTLPPEAFF
CDR3nt: TGTGCCAGCAGCTTGGGCGGGACTCTACCCCCTGAAGCTTTCTTT
d_gene: -
v_gene: TRBV7-9
abundance: -
j_gene: TRBJ1-1

CDR3aa: CSARDTGTSRGEQYF
CDR3nt: TGCAGTGCTAGAGACACCGGGACTAGTCGGGGCGAGCAGTACTTC
d_gene: TRBD2
v_gene: TRBV20-1
abundance: -
j_gene: TRBJ2-7

CDR3aa: CASSFRGVGGYTF
CDR3nt: TGTGCCAGCAGTTTCCGGGGAGTAGGAGGCTACACCTTC
d_gene: -
v_gene: TRBV12-3/TRBV12-4
abundance: few
j_gene: TRBJ1-2

CDR3aa: CSAKDSGNTIYF
CDR3nt: TGCAGTGCTAAGGACTCTGGAAACACCATATATTTT
d_gene: -
v_gene: TRBV20-1
abundance: few
j_gene: TRBJ1-3

CDR3aa: CSASGGGPYNEQFF
CDR3nt: TGCAGTGCCTCGGGGGGCGGCCCCTACAATGAGCAGTTCTTC
d_gene: -
v_gene: TRBV20-1
abundance: -
j_gene: TRBJ2-1

CDR3aa: CSPSARNEQYF
CDR3nt: TGCAGCCCTTCAGCGAGGAACGAGCAGTACTTC
d_gene: -
v_gene: TRBV20-1
abundance: -
j_gene: TRBJ2-7

CDR3aa: CAISSGLANNEQFF
CDR3nt: TGTGCCATCAGCAGCGGACTAGCGAACAATGAGCAGTTCTTC
d_gene: TRBD2
v_gene: TRBV10-3
abundance: -
j_gene: TRBJ2-1

CDR3aa: CSALLGGAGEKLFF
CDR3nt: TGCAGTGCTCTCCTAGGGGGGGCCGGGGAAAAACTGTTTTTT
d_gene: -
v_gene: TRBV20-1
abundance: few
j_gene: TRBJ1-4

CDR3aa: CASSSMTGDGTKAFF
CDR3nt: TGTGCCAGCAGTTCCATGACCGGGGACGGGACTAAAGCTTTCTTT
d_gene: -
v_gene: TRBV6-2/TRBV6-3
abundance: -
j_gene: TRBJ1-1

CDR3aa: CASTILAGGLRDTQYF
CDR3nt: TGTGCCAGCACCATCCTAGCGGGAGGTCTCCGGGATACGCAGTATTTT
d_gene: TRBD2
v_gene: TRBV5-6
abundance: few
j_gene: TRBJ2-3

CDR3aa: CASSSQFGRGETQYF
CDR3nt: TGCGCCAGCAGTTCTCAGTTCGGGCGGGGAGAGACCCAGTACTTC
d_gene: -
v_gene: TRBV5-1
abundance: few
j_gene: TRBJ2-5

CDR3aa: CASSQDGLAGTKKTQYF
CDR3nt: TGTGCCAGCAGCCAAGATGGGCTAGCGGGGACCAAAAAGACCCAGTACTTC
d_gene: TRBD2
v_gene: TRBV4-2
abundance: -
j_gene: TRBJ2-5

CDR3aa: CSATASANYEQYF
CDR3nt: TGCAGTGCCACCGCTAGTGCTAACTACGAGCAGTACTTC
d_gene: -
v_gene: TRBV20-1
abundance: few
j_gene: TRBJ2-7

CDR3aa: CSAARRSEAFF
CDR3nt: TGCAGTGCCGCCCGTCGGAGTGAAGCTTTCTTT
d_gene: -
v_gene: TRBV20-1
abundance: few
j_gene: TRBJ1-1